The rows below give T cell receptor beta chains drawn from one sample of a study of cytomegalovirus exposure and HLA in healthy donors. Clones were sequenced by immunoSEQ multiplex PCR, and TCRdb holds only the in-frame ones, with some missing. This sample yields 120,000 to 150,000 clones, of which 70% to 80% are seen a single time; approximately 2.8% belongs to the top ten. Sequencing was performed on PBMCs. All receptors come from a female donor in good health and CMV-seronegative. The CDR3 runs from the conserved cysteine through the conserved F or W. Each record gives: CDR3 length, J gene, D gene, V gene, clone size, CDR3 DNA, CDR3 protein. The D gene is left open where the match is weak. Not all rows give a size; the values are once, few, many and, for expanded clones, a class.

length: 14
J: TRBJ1-1
D: -
V: TRBV9
size: -
DNA: TGTGCCAGCAGCCCTACTCGGGGGGACACTGAAGCTTTCTTT
CDR3: CASSPTRGDTEAFF

length: 16
J: TRBJ2-1
D: TRBD1
V: TRBV30
size: -
DNA: TGTGCCTGGAGGCCACCCCAGACAGGGCACGGTTATGAGCAGTTCTTC
CDR3: CAWRPPQTGHGYEQFF

length: 14
J: TRBJ2-7
D: TRBD1
V: TRBV2
size: -
DNA: TGTGCCAGCAGATCAGGACAGGGGGCCTACGAGCAGTACTTC
CDR3: CASRSGQGAYEQYF

length: 15
J: TRBJ2-7
D: -
V: TRBV19
size: -
DNA: TGTGCCACCCGTATAGAAATCGGCAGGGTCTACGAGCAGTACTTC
CDR3: CATRIEIGRVYEQYF

length: 14
J: TRBJ1-5
D: -
V: TRBV5-1
size: -
DNA: TGCGCCAGCAGCTTGGGGGCGGGAGGGCAGCCCCAGCATTTT
CDR3: CASSLGAGGQPQHF

length: 13
J: TRBJ1-5
D: -
V: TRBV6-5
size: -
DNA: TGTGCCAGCAGTTACTCGAGGAATCAGCCCCAGCATTTT
CDR3: CASSYSRNQPQHF

length: 12
J: TRBJ1-2
D: -
V: TRBV5-6
size: -
DNA: TGTGCCAGCAGCTTGACGGACTATGGCTACACCTTC
CDR3: CASSLTDYGYTF

length: 16
J: TRBJ2-1
D: -
V: TRBV19
size: once
DNA: TGTGCCAGTAGTATTATAGCGGATTACTCCTACAATGAGCAGTTCTTC
CDR3: CASSIIADYSYNEQFF

length: 16
J: TRBJ2-1
D: TRBD2
V: TRBV7-9
size: many
DNA: TGTGCCAGCAGCCCCCCGGGCGGGGGGCCCTACAATGAGCAGTTCTTC
CDR3: CASSPPGGGPYNEQFF

length: 13
J: TRBJ1-5
D: TRBD1
V: TRBV6-1
size: -
DNA: TGTGCCAGCACGGGACAGCACAATCAGCCCCAGCATTTT
CDR3: CASTGQHNQPQHF

length: 13
J: TRBJ1-1
D: -
V: TRBV28
size: -
DNA: TGTGCCAGCACCCTGGAGGCTAACACTGAAGCTTTCTTT
CDR3: CASTLEANTEAFF

length: 19
J: TRBJ1-4
D: TRBD1
V: TRBV15
size: -
DNA: TGTGCCACCAGCAGGAGGACAGGGGGGAACGGGAGCCCACGGAAAAAACTGTTTTTT
CDR3: CATSRRTGGNGSPRKKLFF

length: 14
J: TRBJ2-7
D: -
V: TRBV7-2
size: -
DNA: TGTGCCAGCAGCTTTTCCATAGCGGTCTACGAGCAGTACTTC
CDR3: CASSFSIAVYEQYF

length: 15
J: TRBJ1-1
D: TRBD1
V: TRBV29-1
size: once
DNA: TGCAGCGTTGAGGCCAGGGGGCATTCAGGTACTGAAGCTTTCTTT
CDR3: CSVEARGHSGTEAFF

length: 17
J: TRBJ2-1
D: -
V: TRBV12-5
size: -
DNA: TGTGCTAGTGGTTTACCTCTCGGAGGGGGGGCCGACAATGAGCAGTTCTTC
CDR3: CASGLPLGGGADNEQFF

length: 14
J: TRBJ2-5
D: TRBD1
V: TRBV5-6
size: once
DNA: TGTGCCAGCAGCTCGATGACAGGGCACGAGACCCAGTACTTC
CDR3: CASSSMTGHETQYF

length: 13
J: TRBJ2-7
D: TRBD2
V: TRBV27
size: once
DNA: TGTGCCAGCAGTTCGGGGGGCTCCTACGAGCAGTACTTC
CDR3: CASSSGGSYEQYF

length: 19
J: TRBJ2-1
D: TRBD2
V: TRBV4-1
size: -
DNA: TGCGCCAGCAGCCAACACCCGGGGGGGCAAGGCGTAGGGTACAATGAGCAGTTCTTC
CDR3: CASSQHPGGQGVGYNEQFF

length: 16
J: TRBJ1-5
D: -
V: TRBV4-1
size: -
DNA: TGCGCCAGCAGCCAATTAGGGGGGGCTGGCAATCAGCCCCAGCATTTT
CDR3: CASSQLGGAGNQPQHF

length: 15
J: TRBJ1-1
D: -
V: TRBV2
size: medium-sized
DNA: TGTGCCAGCAGTGATGTACTCAGTCGGGACACTGAAGCTTTCTTT
CDR3: CASSDVLSRDTEAFF

length: 15
J: TRBJ2-2
D: TRBD1
V: TRBV25-1
size: -
DNA: TGTGCCAGCAGTGAATACAACGACAGGGACGGGGAGCTGTTTTTT
CDR3: CASSEYNDRDGELFF

length: 18
J: TRBJ1-6
D: TRBD1
V: TRBV7-9
size: -
DNA: TGTGCCAGCAGCGACCAATGGGACAGGGATCGGTTAGGATCACCCCTCCACTTT
CDR3: CASSDQWDRDRLGSPLHF

length: 15
J: TRBJ2-7
D: TRBD2
V: TRBV27
size: -
DNA: TGTGCCAGCAGGAGATTACTAGCGGAGGGGAACGAGCAGTACTTC
CDR3: CASRRLLAEGNEQYF

length: 15
J: TRBJ2-3
D: TRBD1
V: TRBV5-3
size: few
DNA: TGTGCCAGAAGCTTGGGACAGGGGAAGACAGATACGCAGTATTTT
CDR3: CARSLGQGKTDTQYF